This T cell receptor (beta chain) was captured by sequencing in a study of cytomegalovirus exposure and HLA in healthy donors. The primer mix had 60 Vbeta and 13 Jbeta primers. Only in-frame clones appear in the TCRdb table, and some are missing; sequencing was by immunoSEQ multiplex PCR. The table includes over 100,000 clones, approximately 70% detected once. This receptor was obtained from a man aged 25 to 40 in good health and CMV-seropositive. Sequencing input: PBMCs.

The CDR3 bases are TGTGCCAGCAGTTTCCGGCCCGCCGTAGGGGGGGGCACAGATACGCAGTATTTT. Protein: CASSFRPAVGGGTDTQYF. The rearrangement uses TRBV27 and TRBJ2-3; D may be TRBD2 (7 bases). V was cut by 3 bases and J by 1 base, with 20 bases left in between. This CDR3 region has 18 residues. Germline values: CDR1 MNHEY, CDR2 SMNVEV (reference sequence).